These 27 T cell receptor beta chains share one sample of origin, sequenced in a study of T cells expressing NK-cell markers. TCRdb reanalyzed the 5' RACE reads, giving one entry per CDR3 protein sequence and no DNA. This specimen shows about 260,000 distinct CDR3 sequences; the ten leading clones hold around 4.2%. The specimen was blood T cells: a sorted CD56 or NKG2C T cell subset, CD4+ or CD8+ T cells, or bulk PBMC T cells (not recorded which). Receptor source: a woman between 18 and 75 years old in good health.

This sequence joins TRBV29-1 and TRBJ2-7; lacking DNA, the TRBD2 call made by TCRdb goes unchecked. Germline V gene sequence: CDR1 SQVTM, CDR2 ANQGSEA. The CDR3 runs to 13 residues. The CDR3 loop is CSVVRGSDNEQYF.

The rearrangement links TRBV18 to TRBJ1-1; checking the TCRdb D call of TRBD1 is not possible without DNA. This CDR3 is built from 13 residues. CDR1 is KGHSH and CDR2 is LQKENI in the germline V gene. The CDR3 loop is CASSPGAEAEAFF.

This rearrangement joins TRBV25-1 to TRBJ2-3. Per the germline V gene, CDR1 is MGHDK and CDR2 is SYGVNS. There are 15 residues in the CDR3. The CDR3 here is CASSELGDGPDTQYF.

J is TRBJ1-3 and V is TRBV28. The CDR3 runs 15 residues. Germline V gives CDR1 MDHEN, CDR2 SYDVKM. CDR3 in amino acids: CASRLGRTSGNTIYF.

The J gene is TRBJ2-2, the V gene TRBV12-3 or TRBV12-4; TCRdb's D gene call, TRBD2, goes unchecked for lack of DNA. The CDR3 length is 16 residues. The CDR3 loop reads CASTILAGVTTGELFF.

The rearrangement links TRBV7-9 to TRBJ2-5; TCRdb indicates TRBD1, and absent DNA this call remains unverified. Germline V gene sequence: CDR1 SEHNR, CDR2 FQNEAQ (reference sequence). This CDR3 contains 16 residues. The CDR3 sequence is CASSQGRQIPQETQYF.

The chain links TRBV7-8 to TRBJ2-1; TCRdb calls TRBD1, which cannot be checked without DNA. CDR3 length equals 15 residues. Germline values: CDR1 SGHVS, CDR2 FQNEAQ. CDR3 amino acids: CASTNGAAKWNEQFF.

The chain carries TRBV11-2 and TRBJ2-5. The CDR3 is 17 amino acids. Germline loops: CDR1 SGHAT, CDR2 FQNNGV. CDR3: CASSLGLLSRVQETQYF.

The gene calls are TRBV3-1 and TRBJ2-3; TCRdb selects TRBD2, and the lack of DNA leaves this call unchecked. CDR3 length: 17 amino acids. Germline CDR1 reads LGHDT; CDR2 reads YNNKEL (reference sequence). CDR3 residues: CASSQAGLAGATDTQYF.

The gene calls are TRBV5-6 and TRBJ1-4; TCRdb indicates TRBD1, and absent DNA this call remains unverified. Germline V gene lookup returns CDR1 SGHDT and CDR2 YYEEEE. The CDR3 covers 15 residues. This CDR3 reads CASSQDRRTREKLFF.

This sequence joins TRBV2 and TRBJ2-3; TCRdb calls TRBD2, which cannot be checked without DNA. In germline, CDR1 is SNHLY, CDR2 FYNNEI. This CDR3 comprises 15 residues. CDR3 sequence reads: CASRMTSVAGDTQYF.

The CDR3 here is CSARSVDRDEKLFF. V is TRBV20-1 and J is TRBJ1-4; TCRdb calls TRBD1, which cannot be checked without DNA. The CDR3 runs to 14 residues. Germline V gene lookup returns CDR1 DFQATT and CDR2 SNEGSKA (reference sequence).

The genes are TRBV4-1 and TRBJ1-1. Per germline, CDR1 MGHRA and CDR2 YSYEKL. This CDR3 contains 15 residues. CDR3 residues: CASSQRPVLDPEAFF.

The genes are TRBV2 and TRBJ2-1. The CDR3 totals 15 residues. Germline V gene lookup returns CDR1 SNHLY and CDR2 FYNNEI. CDR3 loop: CASSHLLHGYNEQFF. The full variable domain, rest sourced from reference TRBV2 and TRBJ2-1, is EPEVTQTPSHQVTQMGQEVILRCVPISNHLYFYWYRQILGQKVEFLVSFYNNEISEKSEIFDDQFSVERPDGSNFTLKIRSTKLEDSAMYFCASSHLLHGYNEQFFGPGTRLTVL.

The rearrangement uses TRBV12-3 or TRBV12-4 and TRBJ2-2; the TCRdb call, TRBD1, lacks DNA for checking. The CDR3 length is 13 residues. This CDR3 is CASTPRQSGELFF.

The genes are TRBV20-1 and TRBJ1-2; without DNA, the TCRdb call of TRBD1 cannot be checked. The CDR3 sequence is 11 residues long. Germline-derived CDR1 and CDR2 are DFQATT and SNEGSKA (reference sequence). This chain's CDR3 is CIGQVSGGYTF.

CDR3 amino acids: CSARDRGMNTEAFF. The V and J genes are TRBV20-1 and TRBJ1-1; TCRdb lists TRBD1, though no DNA is available to test this call. The CDR3 consists of 14 residues. Germline V gives CDR1 DFQATT, CDR2 SNEGSKA (reference sequence).

The chain uses TRBV20-1 and TRBJ1-6; TCRdb's D call of TRBD1 is untestable without DNA. The CDR3 runs 17 residues. The germline V gene has CDR1 DFQATT and CDR2 SNEGSKA (reference sequence). This CDR3 reads CSARAPAGKHYNSPLHF.

The V and J genes are TRBV4-3 and TRBJ2-1; the TCRdb D gene call, TRBD1, has no DNA to confirm it. Germline V gene sequence: CDR1 LGHNA, CDR2 YSLEER. The CDR3 has 16 residues. CDR3 region: CASSRGIGQTYNEQFF.

The rearrangement uses TRBV12-3 or TRBV12-4 and TRBJ1-3. This CDR3 is 15 amino acids long. The CDR3 is CASSSGPEAGNTIYF.

V is TRBV12-3 or TRBV12-4 and J is TRBJ1-2; the D gene TCRdb calls, TRBD1, cannot be checked with no DNA. This CDR3 region has 14 residues. CDR3 in amino acids: CASTFVRGNGGYTF.

V usage is TRBV20-1 and J usage is TRBJ1-6; absent DNA, TCRdb's TRBD1 call cannot be checked. The germline gives CDR1 DFQATT, CDR2 SNEGSKA (reference sequence). This CDR3 comprises 12 residues. This chain's CDR3 is CSQSQGGSPLHF.

The gene calls are TRBV18 and TRBJ2-1; the D call of TRBD2 rests on TCRdb alone, since no DNA is present to check it. The CDR3 is 17 residues long. The germline V gene encodes CDR1 KGHSH and CDR2 LQKENI. The CDR3 loop reads CASSPPKASGIGNEQFF.

This chain connects TRBV6-2 or TRBV6-3 to TRBJ2-5; TCRdb's D call, TRBD1, is unchecked because there is no DNA. The length of the CDR3 is 15 residues. The germline V gene encodes CDR1 MNHEY and CDR2 SVGEGT. This chain's CDR3 is CASSYGGGGEETQYF.

J is TRBJ2-5 and V is TRBV3-1. The CDR3 is 12 amino acids. Germline CDR1 LGHDT, CDR2 YNNKEL (reference sequence). CDR3: CASSQGTETQYF.

The V gene is TRBV7-9, the J gene TRBJ2-2; as DNA is missing, the TRBD1 call by TCRdb cannot be tested. CDR3 length: 16 residues. CDR1 is SEHNR, CDR2 FQNEAQ, per germline (reference sequence). CDR3 amino acids: CASSVPGTGSSGELFF. The complete variable domain, with remaining parts taken from reference TRBV7-9 and TRBJ2-2, reads DTGVSQNPRHKITKRGQNVTFRCDPISEHNRLYWYRQTLGQGPEFLTYFQNEAQLEKSRLLSDRFSAERPKGSFSTLEIQRTEQGDSAMYLCASSVPGTGSSGELFFGEGSRLTVL.

This chain connects TRBV11-1 to TRBJ1-5; the D call from TCRdb, TRBD1, cannot be confirmed without DNA. The CDR3 runs 18 residues. The germline CDR1 and CDR2 sequences are SGHAT and FQDESV (reference sequence). CDR3 protein: CASSLFVQGRNSNQPQHF.